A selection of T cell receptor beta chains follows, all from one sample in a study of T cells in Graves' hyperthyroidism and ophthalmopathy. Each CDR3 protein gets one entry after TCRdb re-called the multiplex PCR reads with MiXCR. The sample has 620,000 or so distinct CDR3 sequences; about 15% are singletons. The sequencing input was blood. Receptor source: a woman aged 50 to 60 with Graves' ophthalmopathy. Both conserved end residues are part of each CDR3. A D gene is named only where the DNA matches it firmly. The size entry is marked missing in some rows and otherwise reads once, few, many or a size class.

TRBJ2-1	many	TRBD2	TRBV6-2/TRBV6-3	TGTGCCAGCAGTTACTCGATACTAGCGTCGGGATACAATGAGCAGTTCTTC	CASSYSILASGYNEQFF
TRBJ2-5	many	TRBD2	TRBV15	TGTGCCACCAGCAGAGCCGACCGATTAGCGGGTCAAGAGACCCAGTACTTC	CATSRADRLAGQETQYF
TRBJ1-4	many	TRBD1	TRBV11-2	TGTGCCAGCAGCTTGCCCGACAGGGTTGCGAATGAAAAACTGTTTTTT	CASSLPDRVANEKLFF
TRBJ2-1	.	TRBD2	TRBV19	TGTGCCAGTAGTAAGAGAGAGGGACTAGCGGCCTACAATGAGCAGTTCTTC	CASSKREGLAAYNEQFF
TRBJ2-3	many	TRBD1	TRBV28	TGTGCCAGCAGTTTAAAGACAGGGGGCCAAGATACGCAGTATTTT	CASSLKTGGQDTQYF
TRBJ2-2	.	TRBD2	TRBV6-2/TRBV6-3	TGTGCCAGCAGTTCCAGACTAGCGGGAGCCGGGGAGCTGTTTTTT	CASSSRLAGAGELFF
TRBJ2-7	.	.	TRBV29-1	TGCAGCGCGATCGCCTACGAGCAGTACTTC	CSAIAYEQYF
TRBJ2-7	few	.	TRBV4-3	TGCGCCAGCAGCCAAGCCGGGACTTCACAATACGAGCAGTACTTC	CASSQAGTSQYEQYF
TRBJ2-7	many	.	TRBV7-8	TGTGCCAGCAAAGAGAATAGAGGGACCCCCTACGAGCAGTACTTC	CASKENRGTPYEQYF
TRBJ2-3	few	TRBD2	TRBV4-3	TGCGCCAGCAGCCAAGATTGGTCTAGCGGGGGCTACACAGATACGCAGTATTTT	CASSQDWSSGGYTDTQYF
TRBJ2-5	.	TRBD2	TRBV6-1	TGTGCCAGCAGTGAACTAGCGGGGGGGCAAGAGACCCAGTACTTC	CASSELAGGQETQYF
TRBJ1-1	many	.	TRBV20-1	TGCAGTGCCAACGAGGGAGTCCCTGAAGCTTTCTTT	CSANEGVPEAFF
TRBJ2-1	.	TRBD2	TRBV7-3	TGTGCCAGCAGCTTAGTCAGCGGGAGGATCTCCTACAATGAGCAGTTCTTC	CASSLVSGRISYNEQFF
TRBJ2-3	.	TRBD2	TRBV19	TGTGCCAGTAGTATTCTCCCCCGGTGGCGGGAGACCGCAGATACGCAGTATTTT	CASSILPRWRETADTQYF
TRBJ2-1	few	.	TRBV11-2	TGTGCCAGCAGCTACCTTCTACCTATACAGTCCTACAATGAGCAGTTCTTC	CASSYLLPIQSYNEQFF
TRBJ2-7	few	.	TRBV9	TGTGCCAGCAGCGCCCCGAATAGACACGAGCAGTACTTC	CASSAPNRHEQYF
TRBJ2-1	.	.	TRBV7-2	TGTGCCAGCAGCCCCTCGGCGGGCGGCCGATACAACGAGCAGTTCTTC	CASSPSAGGRYNEQFF
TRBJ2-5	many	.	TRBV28	TGTGCCAGCACCCCACTGAGGGCGGGAGAGACCCAGTACTTC	CASTPLRAGETQYF
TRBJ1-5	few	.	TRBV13	TGTGCCAGCAGCTTAGGGAAGGGCAACAATCAGCCCCAGCATTTT	CASSLGKGNNQPQHF
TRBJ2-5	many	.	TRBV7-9	TGTGCCAGCAGCACCCTGGGGCTGCAAGAGACCCAGTACTTC	CASSTLGLQETQYF
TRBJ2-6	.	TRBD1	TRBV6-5	TGTGCCAGCAGTTACCTTGGCAGGGGGCCTTTTTCCTCTGGGTCCAACGTCCTGACTTTC	CASSYLGRGPFSSGSNVLTF
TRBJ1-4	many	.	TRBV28	TGTGCCAGCAGAGCCCACGGTGCAACTAATGAAAAACTGTTTTTT	CASRAHGATNEKLFF
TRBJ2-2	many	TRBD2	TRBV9	TGTGCCAGCAGCGTAGGGGCTAGCGGGAGTGCCGGGGAGCTGTTTTTT	CASSVGASGSAGELFF
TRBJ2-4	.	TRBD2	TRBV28	TGTGCCAGCAGTTCGGGGGGAGTTGCCAAAAACATTCAGTACTTC	CASSSGGVAKNIQYF
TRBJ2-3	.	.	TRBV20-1	TGCAGCGTCCCGGGACATAGCACAGATACGCAGTATTTT	CSVPGHSTDTQYF
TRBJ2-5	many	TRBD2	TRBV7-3	TGTGCCAGCAGCGTCGTAGCGGGAGAGACCCAGTACTTC	CASSVVAGETQYF